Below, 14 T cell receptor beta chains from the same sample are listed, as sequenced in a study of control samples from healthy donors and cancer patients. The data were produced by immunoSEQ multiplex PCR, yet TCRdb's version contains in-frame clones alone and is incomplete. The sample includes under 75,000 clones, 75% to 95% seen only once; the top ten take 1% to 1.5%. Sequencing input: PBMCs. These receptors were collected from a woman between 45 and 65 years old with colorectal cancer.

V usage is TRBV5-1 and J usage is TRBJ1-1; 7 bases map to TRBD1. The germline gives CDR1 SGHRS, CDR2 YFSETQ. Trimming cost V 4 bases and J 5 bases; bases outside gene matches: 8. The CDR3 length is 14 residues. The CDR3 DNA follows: TGCGCCAGCAGCCTGACAGGGTCCCAGACTGAAGCTTTCTTT. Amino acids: CASSLTGSQTEAFF.

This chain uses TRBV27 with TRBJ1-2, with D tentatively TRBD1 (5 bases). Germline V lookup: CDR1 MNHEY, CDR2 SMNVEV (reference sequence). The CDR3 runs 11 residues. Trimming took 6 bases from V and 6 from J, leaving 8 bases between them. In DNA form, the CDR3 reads TGTGCCAGCAGGACAGCCAATGGCTACACCTTC. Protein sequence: CASRTANGYTF.

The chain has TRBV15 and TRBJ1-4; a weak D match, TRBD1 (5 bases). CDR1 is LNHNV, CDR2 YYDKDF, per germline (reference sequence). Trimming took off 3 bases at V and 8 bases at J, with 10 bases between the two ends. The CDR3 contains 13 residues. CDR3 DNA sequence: TGTGCCACCAGCAGGGGGCCGGGGGAAAAACTGTTTTTT. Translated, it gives CATSRGPGEKLFF.

The CDR3 spells CASSSGQGVREQYF. The CDR3, as DNA: TGTGCCAGCTCATCGGGACAGGGAGTAAGGGAGCAGTACTTC. The rearrangement links TRBV18 to TRBJ2-7; 9 bases are a match to TRBD1. The V gene end was trimmed by 5 bases and the J gene end by 7 bases; junction bases not matched to a gene: 9. In germline, CDR1 is KGHSH, CDR2 LQKENI. CDR3 length: 14 residues.

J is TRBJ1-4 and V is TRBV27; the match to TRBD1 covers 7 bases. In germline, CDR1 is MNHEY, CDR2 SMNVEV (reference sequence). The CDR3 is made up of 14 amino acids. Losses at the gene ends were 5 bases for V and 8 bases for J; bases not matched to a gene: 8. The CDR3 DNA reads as TGTGCCAGCAGTAAACGACAGGGACCGGAAAAACTGTTTTTT. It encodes CASSKRQGPEKLFF.

The CDR3 region is CASSIKLRDSHSGNTIYF. The DNA of the CDR3 is TGTGCCAGTAGTATAAAGCTCCGGGACAGCCACTCTGGAAACACCATATATTTT. V is TRBV19 and J is TRBJ1-3; 7 bases fit TRBD1. The CDR3 is 18 amino acids. Trimming at V came to 2 bases and at J to 0 bases, leaving 10 bases not matched to a gene. From germline, CDR1 is LNHDA and CDR2 SQIVND (reference sequence).

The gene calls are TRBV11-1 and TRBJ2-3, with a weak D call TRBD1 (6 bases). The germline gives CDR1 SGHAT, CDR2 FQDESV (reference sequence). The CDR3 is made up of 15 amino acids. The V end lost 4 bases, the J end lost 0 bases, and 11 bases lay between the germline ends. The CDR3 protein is CASSSTGQSTDTQYF. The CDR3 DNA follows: TGTGCCAGCAGCTCAACTGGACAGAGCACAGATACGCAGTATTTT.

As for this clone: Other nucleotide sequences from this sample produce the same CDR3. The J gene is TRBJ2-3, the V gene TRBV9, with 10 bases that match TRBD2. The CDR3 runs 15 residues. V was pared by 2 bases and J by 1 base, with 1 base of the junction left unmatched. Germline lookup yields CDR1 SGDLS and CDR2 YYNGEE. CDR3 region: CASSVLAGGTDTQYF. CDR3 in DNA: TGTGCCAGCAGCGTCCTAGCGGGGGGCACAGATACGCAGTATTTT.

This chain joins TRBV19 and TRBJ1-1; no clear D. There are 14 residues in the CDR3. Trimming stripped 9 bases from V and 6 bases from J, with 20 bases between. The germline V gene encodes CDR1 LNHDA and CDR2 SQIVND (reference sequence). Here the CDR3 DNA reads TGTGCCAGCAACCACCCCGCCTCTGGGGCTGAAGCTTTCTTT. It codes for CASNHPASGAEAFF. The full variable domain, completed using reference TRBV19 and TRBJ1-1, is DGGITQSPKYLFRKEGQNVTLSCEQNLNHDAMYWYRQDPGQGLRLIYYSQIVNDFQKGDIAEGYSVSREKKESFPLTVTSAQKNPTAFYLCASNHPASGAEAFFGQGTRLTVV.

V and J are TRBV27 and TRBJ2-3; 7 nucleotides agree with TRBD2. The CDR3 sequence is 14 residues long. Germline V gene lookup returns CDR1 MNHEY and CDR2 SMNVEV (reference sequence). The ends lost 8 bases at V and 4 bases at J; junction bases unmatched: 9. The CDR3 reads CASSPGRPPDTQYF. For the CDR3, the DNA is TGTGCCAGCTCCCCCGGGAGGCCCCCAGATACGCAGTATTTT.

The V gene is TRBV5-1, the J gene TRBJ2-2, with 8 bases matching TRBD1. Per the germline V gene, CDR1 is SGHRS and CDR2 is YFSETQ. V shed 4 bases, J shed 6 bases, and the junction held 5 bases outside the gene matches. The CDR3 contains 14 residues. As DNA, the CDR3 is TGCGCCAGCAGCATGGACAGGGCTCCCGGGGAGCTGTTTTTT. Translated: CASSMDRAPGELFF.

This CDR3 reads CASSQGRQGSYEQYF. For the CDR3, the DNA is TGTGCCAGCAGCCAAGGGCGACAGGGGAGCTACGAGCAGTACTTC. V usage is TRBV3-1 (or the pseudogene TRBV3-2) and J usage is TRBJ2-7; TRBD1 matches at 8 bases. The CDR3 contains 15 residues. The junction had 5 bases not matched to a gene; V was cut back by 1 base and J by 3 bases. CDR1 and CDR2 from the germline V gene are LGHDT and YNNKEL (reference sequence).

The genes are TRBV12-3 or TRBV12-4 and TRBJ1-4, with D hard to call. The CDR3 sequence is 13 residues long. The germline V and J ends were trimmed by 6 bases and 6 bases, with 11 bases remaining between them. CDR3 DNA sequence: TGTGCCAGCAGCTCGACCTTGTATGAAAAACTGTTTTTT. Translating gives CASSSTLYEKLFF.

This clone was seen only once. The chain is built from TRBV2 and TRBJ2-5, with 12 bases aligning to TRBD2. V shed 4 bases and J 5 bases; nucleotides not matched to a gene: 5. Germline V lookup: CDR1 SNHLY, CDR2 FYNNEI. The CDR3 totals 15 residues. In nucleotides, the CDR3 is TGTGCCAGCAGTGCTAGCGGGGGGGCCGAGGAGACCCAGTACTTC. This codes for CASSASGGAEETQYF.